Following are 9 T cell receptor beta chains from one sample sequenced in a study of CD8 T cells in Susac syndrome (dated by TCRdb to the late 2010s). The library relied on the immunoSEQ multiplex PCR assay. RNA was extracted using the RNeasy kit, and roughly 0.5 to 1 ug of the RNA was reverse transcribed with random hexamers. TCRdb handled the public reads itself, with Q25 trimming in fastp and clone calling in MiXCR, and kept productive beta chains. CDR3 protein duplicates are merged, each entry listing the most common genes and DNA. Present in this sample are some 130,000 distinct CDR3 sequences, 95% of which were seen just once. Together, the top ten hold over 0.15% of the sample. Material for sequencing was CD8+ T cells from PBMCs. Every receptor here comes from a human donor with Susac syndrome.

The J gene is TRBJ1-5, the V gene TRBV2; D not resolved. The CDR3 has 13 amino acids. In germline, CDR1 is SNHLY, CDR2 FYNNEI. The germline V and J ends were trimmed by 3 bases and 6 bases, with 9 bases remaining between them. The CDR3 DNA reads TGTGCCAGCAGTGACCCTGGTCTTCAGCCCCAGCATTTT. This translates into CASSDPGLQPQHF.

The chain carries TRBV15 and TRBJ2-5; D remains unclear. CDR1 and CDR2 from the germline V gene are LNHNV and YYDKDF (reference sequence). This CDR3 contains 14 residues. Deletions cut 0 bases from V and 5 bases from J, with 10 bases between. CDR3 sequence reads: CATSRDYGGETQYF. The CDR3 DNA reads as TGTGCCACCAGCAGAGATTACGGTGGGGAGACCCAGTACTTC.

The V and J genes are TRBV29-1 and TRBJ1-1, with TRBD1 identical over 8 bases. V dropped 3 bases and J dropped 4; count of bases not matched to a gene: 4. The CDR3 runs 13 residues. Germline CDR1 SQVTM, CDR2 ANQGSEA. CDR3 in DNA: TGCAGCGTTGAGCAGGGGGCAATCACTGAAGCTTTCTTT. Its translation: CSVEQGAITEAFF.

The chain carries TRBV6-2 or TRBV6-3 and TRBJ2-1, with a tentative D call TRBD2 (6 bases). The CDR3 is 16 residues long. Germline-derived CDR1 and CDR2 are MNHEY and SVGEGT. The germline V and J ends were trimmed by 5 bases and 5 bases, with 19 bases remaining between them. The CDR3 nucleotides are TGTGCCAGCAGTCCCTCCGCGGGAAAATTCGACAATGAGCAGTTCTTC. Residues: CASSPSAGKFDNEQFF.

This clonotype was detected once. The gene calls are TRBV25-1 and TRBJ2-7, with D possibly being TRBD2 (6 bases). Germline V gene data show CDR1 as MGHDK and CDR2 as SYGVNS. This CDR3 has 12 amino acids. Trimming left V 7 bases short and J 5 bases short, with 12 bases between. CDR3 region: CASKEGGNEQYF. The CDR3, as DNA: TGTGCCAGCAAGGAGGGTGGCAACGAGCAGTACTTC.

Remarks on this clonotype: A junction end diverges from the germline sequence, so it may reflect a read error. This chain links TRBV29-1 with TRBJ2-5, with D perhaps assigned TRBD1 or TRBD2 (5 bases each). The CDR3 totals 14 residues. Germline assignment: CDR1 SQVTM and CDR2 ANQGSEA. Written as DNA, the CDR3 is TGCAGCGTCGAAGCCCCGTTGGGGGTCGGGACCCAGTACTTC. Protein: CSVEAPLGVGTQYF.

The chain is built from TRBV4-1 and TRBJ2-1; D not resolved. There are 15 residues in the CDR3. Germline values: CDR1 MGHRA, CDR2 YSYEKL. Trimming took 0 bases from V and 7 from J, leaving 13 bases between them. The CDR3 loop reads CASSQDPIPGNEQFF. Written as DNA, the CDR3 is TGCGCCAGCAGCCAAGATCCGATTCCCGGGAATGAGCAGTTCTTC.

The genes are TRBV20-1 and TRBJ2-3; weak D call: TRBD2 (6 bases). Per germline, CDR1 DFQATT and CDR2 SNEGSKA (reference sequence). V was cut by 0 bases and J by 5 bases, with 12 bases left in between. The CDR3 extends over 14 amino acids. The CDR3 loop is CSARDFGGIDTQYF. In DNA form, the CDR3 reads TGCAGTGCTAGAGATTTTGGGGGGATAGATACGCAGTATTTT.

J is TRBJ2-3 and V is TRBV5-6, with 8 nucleotides matching TRBD1. The germline gives CDR1 SGHDT, CDR2 YYEEEE. This CDR3 contains 15 residues. The V segment lost 1 base and the J segment 4 bases; nucleotides outside the gene matches: 5. CDR3 nucleotide sequence: TGTGCCAGCAGCTTGACAGGGGGTTTAGCAGATACGCAGTATTTT. Its protein product is CASSLTGGLADTQYF.